The text below deals with one T cell receptor (beta chain). Mismatch with germline at one junction end may stem from a read error. This sample is drawn from a study of cytomegalovirus exposure and HLA in healthy donors. The CDR3 spans 16 residues. Germline assignment: CDR1 SEHNR and CDR2 FQNEAQ (reference sequence). Use of 60 Vbeta and 13 Jbeta primers characterized the PCR. Using immunoSEQ multiplex PCR, the repertoire was profiled, and TCRdb retains in-frame clones only, with some absent. The sample consists of some 90,000 clones, roughly 79% of them appearing once. Sequenced: PBMCs. The J gene is TRBJ2-2, the V gene TRBV7-9, with TRBD1 identical over 8 bases. The sequence came from an older woman in good health and CMV-seropositive. The CDR3 spells CSSSSGGTGATGELFF. As DNA, the CDR3 is TGTTCCAGCAGCTCCGGAGGGACAGGTGCCACCGGGGAGCTGTTTTTT.